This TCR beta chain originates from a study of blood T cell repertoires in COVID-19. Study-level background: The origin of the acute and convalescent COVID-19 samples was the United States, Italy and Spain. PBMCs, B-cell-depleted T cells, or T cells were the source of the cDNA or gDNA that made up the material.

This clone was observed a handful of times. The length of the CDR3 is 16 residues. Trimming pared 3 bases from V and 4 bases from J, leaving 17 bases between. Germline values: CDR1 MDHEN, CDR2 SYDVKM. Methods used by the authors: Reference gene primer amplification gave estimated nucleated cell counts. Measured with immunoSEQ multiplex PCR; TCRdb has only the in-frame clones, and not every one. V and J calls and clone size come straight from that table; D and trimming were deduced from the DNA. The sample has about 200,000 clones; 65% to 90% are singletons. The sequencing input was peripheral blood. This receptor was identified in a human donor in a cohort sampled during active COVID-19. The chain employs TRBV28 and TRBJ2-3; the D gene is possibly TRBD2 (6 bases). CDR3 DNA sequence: TGTGCCAGCAGTTTGGGGCCGGGGGTCCGACCAGATACGCAGTATTTT. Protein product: CASSLGPGVRPDTQYF.